This section outlines one TCR beta chain sequence together with its context. Its antigen is still unknown. Germline V lookup: CDR1 DFQATT, CDR2 SNEGSKA (reference sequence). This CDR3 contains 14 residues. The data were taken from a study of monozygotic twins with inflammatory bowel disease. The template was total RNA from whole blood, with no T cell sorting. TCRdb reprocessed the 5' RACE reads; each CDR3 protein has one entry and no DNA is given. The ten top clones account for approximately 5.9%, within a sample of hundreds of thousands of distinct CDR3 sequences. Study-level results: Reduced clonotype sharing with other individuals was observed in IBD patients relative to healthy twins, especially with disease activity.

Sequenced: blood. V is TRBV20-1 and J is TRBJ2-1; lacking DNA, the TRBD1 call made by TCRdb goes unchecked. This receptor was obtained from a human donor with ulcerative colitis or Crohn's disease, or a healthy co-twin of an affected twin (not recorded which). CDR3 protein: CSARDRAGSNEQFF.